The 6 T cell receptor beta chains below all came from one sample that was sequenced in a study of blood T cell repertoires in COVID-19. Using immunoSEQ multiplex PCR, the repertoire was profiled, and TCRdb retains in-frame clones only, with some absent. Of 150,000 or so clones listed, around 84% are singletons. Source material: peripheral blood. These receptors were obtained from a woman aged 45-59 years in a cohort sampled during active or convalescent COVID-19.

The chain carries TRBV9 and TRBJ2-3; 11 bases map to TRBD2. Germline assignment: CDR1 SGDLS and CDR2 YYNGEE. V was pared by 0 bases and J by 7 bases, with 7 bases of the junction left unmatched. This CDR3 spans 16 amino acids. CDR3 sequence reads: CASSVGLLAGVNTQYF. The CDR3 nucleotides are TGTGCCAGCAGCGTAGGTTTACTAGCGGGGGTGAATACGCAGTATTTT.

The chain links TRBV6-4 to TRBJ2-3, with TRBD2 identical over 12 bases. With 6 bases clipped from V and 5 bases from J, the junction kept 3 bases outside the gene matches. The CDR3 length is 14 residues. Germline CDR1 is MRHNA and CDR2 is SNTAGT. The chain's CDR3 is CASSPSGGGDTQYF. The CDR3 nucleotides are TGTGCCAGCAGCCCTAGCGGGGGGGGAGATACGCAGTATTTT.

This clone is a singleton in its sample. The chain joins TRBV7-9 to TRBJ2-5, with D possibly matching TRBD2 (6 bases). Germline CDR1 reads SEHNR; CDR2 reads FQNEAQ (reference sequence). This CDR3 has 14 amino acids. Trimming left V 1 base short and J 5 bases short, with 11 bases between. DNA of the CDR3: TGTGCCAGCAGCTTAGGGAGGGTACAGGAGACCCAGTACTTC. Its translation: CASSLGRVQETQYF.

This chain uses TRBV29-1 with TRBJ1-2, with 7 bases lining up with TRBD1. Losses at the gene ends were 7 bases for V and 12 bases for J; bases not matched to a gene: 11. The CDR3 covers 11 residues. The germline V gene has CDR1 SQVTM and CDR2 ANQGSEA. The CDR3 bases are TGCAGCGGATCCTCGACAGGGAGGAACACCTTC. This gives the protein CSGSSTGRNTF.

The rearrangement uses TRBV7-8 and TRBJ1-2; D call uncertain. CDR1 is SGHVS and CDR2 is FQNEAQ in the germline V gene. V dropped 0 bases and J dropped 6 bases, with 8 bases sitting between them. The CDR3 runs 13 residues. The CDR3 here is CASSLASGDGYTF. CDR3 coding DNA: TGTGCCAGCAGCTTAGCGTCCGGGGATGGCTACACCTTC.

This chain joins TRBV19 and TRBJ1-5; D unclear. Trimming took off 8 bases at V and 0 bases at J, with 11 bases between the two ends. This CDR3 spans 14 amino acids. Germline V lookup: CDR1 LNHDA, CDR2 SQIVND (reference sequence). The CDR3 bases are TGTGCCAGTCGAACCGAGTATAGCAATCAGCCCCAGCATTTT. This codes for CASRTEYSNQPQHF.